What follows are 29 T cell receptor beta chains derived from one specimen sequenced in a study of T cells in pancreatic ductal adenocarcinoma. Surgery without prior neoadjuvant therapy was the treatment of the selected pancreatic ductal adenocarcinoma patients. The repertoire was sequenced with immunoSEQ multiplex PCR; TCRdb's copy has only in-frame clones and lacks some. The data show about 98,000 clones, roughly 95% seen once. The sequenced sample consisted of PBMCs. The receptors stem from a human donor with pancreatic ductal adenocarcinoma.

In its sample, this clone was seen once. The chain is built from TRBV10-3 and TRBJ2-7, with TRBD2 as a possible D gene (6 bases). V was pared by 5 bases and J by 7 bases, with 9 bases between. CDR1 is ENHRY, CDR2 SYGVKD, per germline. The CDR3 is made up of 11 amino acids. The CDR3 nucleotides read TGTGCCATCAGTCATGGGAGGGAGCAGTACTTC. Residues: CAISHGREQYF.

J is TRBJ2-3 and V is TRBV10-3; D is possibly TRBD2 (5 bases). Germline V gene data show CDR1 as ENHRY and CDR2 as SYGVKD. The germline V and J ends were trimmed by 4 bases and 1 base, with 12 bases remaining between them. The CDR3 is made up of 15 amino acids. The CDR3 nucleotides are TGTGCCATCAGTGTTCTACCAGCGGGCACAGATACGCAGTATTTT. Its translation: CAISVLPAGTDTQYF.

This clone was picked up one time. The rearrangement links TRBV5-1 to TRBJ2-1; 10 bases line up with TRBD2. Germline CDR1 SGHRS, CDR2 YFSETQ. V was pared by 0 bases and J by 6 bases, with 9 bases of the junction left unmatched. This CDR3 is built from 17 residues. The CDR3 DNA follows: TGCGCCAGCAGCTTGGAGTTCCTAGCGGGAGCCGGCAATGAGCAGTTCTTC. Protein product: CASSLEFLAGAGNEQFF. The full variable domain, its missing parts supplied by reference TRBV5-1 and TRBJ2-1, is KAGVTQTPRYLIKTRGQQVTLSCSPISGHRSVSWYQQTPGQGLQFLFEYFSETQRNKGNFPGRFSGRQFSNSRSEMNVSTLELGDSALYLCASSLEFLAGAGNEQFFGPGTRLTVL.

Only one count was recorded for this clone. V and J are TRBV6-5 and TRBJ2-5, with 7 positions matching TRBD1. The CDR3 loop spans 14 amino acids. V was pared by 5 bases and J by 2 bases, with 5 bases of the junction left unmatched. Germline-derived CDR1 and CDR2 are MNHEY and SVGAGI. The CDR3 nucleotides are TGTGCCAGCAGTCGTACAGGGGCACAAGAGACCCAGTACTTC. This encodes CASSRTGAQETQYF.

The chain combines TRBV5-1 with TRBJ1-2; perhaps TRBD1 as D (5 bases). Germline V gene lookup returns CDR1 SGHRS and CDR2 YFSETQ. The V end lost 5 bases, the J end lost 2 bases, and 10 bases lay between the germline ends. CDR3 size: 13 residues. CDR3 sequence reads: CASRAQGNYGYTF. In DNA, the CDR3 is TGCGCCAGCAGGGCCCAGGGAAACTATGGCTACACCTTC. The entire variable domain, with the rest obtained from reference TRBV5-1 and TRBJ1-2, is as follows: KAGVTQTPRYLIKTRGQQVTLSCSPISGHRSVSWYQQTPGQGLQFLFEYFSETQRNKGNFPGRFSGRQFSNSRSEMNVSTLELGDSALYLCASRAQGNYGYTFGSGTRLTVV.

The chain carries TRBV5-8 and TRBJ2-3; possible D gene TRBD1, 5 bases. With 5 bases removed from V and 0 bases from J, the gap between germline ends came to 13 bases. Germline V lookup: CDR1 SGHTS, CDR2 YDEGEE. The CDR3 length is 15 residues. Written as DNA, the CDR3 is TGTGCCAGCAGTAGCTCAGGGATTAGCACAGATACGCAGTATTTT. Protein: CASSSSGISTDTQYF.

The rearrangement joins TRBV18 to TRBJ2-7; D call uncertain. This CDR3 has 13 residues. The germline CDR1 and CDR2 sequences are KGHSH and LQKENI. V lost 2 bases and J 7 bases, leaving 12 bases between the germline ends. CDR3 nucleotides: TGTGCCAGCTCACCAGCTCTAGGCAGTGAGCAGTACTTC. Residues: CASSPALGSEQYF.

This chain connects TRBV5-8 to TRBJ1-5; TRBD1 aligns across 8 bases. The V segment lost 1 base and the J segment 7 bases; nucleotides outside the gene matches: 1. Germline CDR1 SGHTS, CDR2 YDEGEE. This CDR3 spans 13 amino acids. The CDR3 is CASSLTGGQPQHF. CDR3 nucleotide sequence: TGTGCCAGCAGCTTGACAGGGGGGCAGCCCCAGCATTTT.

This chain joins TRBV5-1 and TRBJ2-2; 10 bases align to TRBD2. V shed 3 bases, J shed 5 bases, and the junction held 4 bases outside the gene matches. Germline V gene data show CDR1 as SGHRS and CDR2 as YFSETQ. The CDR3 sequence is 15 residues long. The CDR3, as DNA: TGCGCCAGCAGCTCCGGGACTAGCGCTACCGGGGAGCTGTTTTTT. It yields the protein CASSSGTSATGELFF.

This clone was counted once. V gene TRBV28 combines with J gene TRBJ2-7; 9 bases are a match to TRBD1. The V gene end was trimmed by 5 bases and the J gene end by 3 bases; junction bases not matched to a gene: 11. There are 16 residues in the CDR3. CDR1 and CDR2 from the germline V gene are MDHEN and SYDVKM. The CDR3 reads CASSPISGQGDYEQYF. The CDR3 DNA reads TGTGCCAGCAGTCCGATCTCGGGACAGGGTGACTACGAGCAGTACTTC.

This chain joins TRBV2 and TRBJ1-4, with D unclear. Trimming left V 7 bases short and J 0 bases short, with 15 bases between. The CDR3 is made up of 16 amino acids. Germline loops: CDR1 SNHLY, CDR2 FYNNEI. CDR3 in amino acids: CASNPSGKATNEKLFF. CDR3 in DNA: TGTGCCAGCAACCCCAGTGGCAAAGCAACTAATGAAAAACTGTTTTTT.

The V and J genes are TRBV5-4 and TRBJ2-4; a weak D match, TRBD1 (6 bases). CDR3 length: 16 residues. The ends were cut back, 1 base at V and 5 bases at J, with 16 bases in the middle. Looked up from germline, CDR1 is SGHNT and CDR2 is YYREEE (reference sequence). The CDR3 sequence: CASSLSGRGFQNIQYF. The CDR3 nucleotides read TGTGCCAGCAGCTTGTCCGGCAGGGGATTCCAAAACATTCAGTACTTC.

The J gene is TRBJ1-5, the V gene TRBV19; D gene unclear. The germline V gene encodes CDR1 LNHDA and CDR2 SQIVND (reference sequence). The CDR3 covers 14 residues. V was shortened by 7 bases and J by 0 bases, with 10 bases between the two germline ends. CDR3 DNA: TGTGCCAGTACAACAGCTAATAGCAATCAGCCCCAGCATTTT. Translation gives CASTTANSNQPQHF.

The chain employs TRBV25-1 and TRBJ2-3; D perhaps matches TRBD1 (6 bases). The CDR3 is 12 amino acids. Between the trimmed V and J ends, which lost 7 bases and 6 bases, there was a span of 11 bases. The germline V gene encodes CDR1 MGHDK and CDR2 SYGVNS. CDR3 in amino acids: CASTQRGDTQYF. The CDR3 DNA reads as TGTGCCAGCACCCAAAGGGGGGATACGCAGTATTTT.

The chain combines TRBV5-1 with TRBJ1-2; TRBD1 agrees at 7 bases. Per germline, CDR1 SGHRS and CDR2 YFSETQ. This CDR3 is 14 amino acids long. V was clipped by 0 bases and J by 5 bases; unmatched bases: 4. DNA of the CDR3: TGCGCCAGCAGCTTGGAGGGGGCAGGTTATGGCTACACCTTC. This gives the protein CASSLEGAGYGYTF.

This chain connects TRBV29-1 to TRBJ2-1; possibly TRBD2 for D (6 bases). The CDR3 sequence is 12 residues long. Trimming left V 2 bases short and J 8 bases short, with 10 bases between. Looked up from germline, CDR1 is SQVTM and CDR2 is ANQGSEA. CDR3 region: CSVERETDEQFF. The CDR3 coding sequence is TGCAGCGTTGAACGGGAGACGGATGAGCAGTTCTTC.

CDR3 protein: CASSVATSGFNGYTF. As DNA, the CDR3 is TGTGCCAGCAGTGTGGCAACGTCGGGGTTTAACGGCTACACCTTC. The V call is TRBV6-1, the J call TRBJ1-2; D ambiguous. With 4 bases removed from V and 8 bases from J, the gap between germline ends came to 20 bases. Germline lookup yields CDR1 MNHNS and CDR2 SASEGT. The CDR3 totals 15 residues.

V and J are TRBV7-3 and TRBJ2-2; TRBD2 might be the D (5 bases). There are 14 residues in the CDR3. Germline CDR1 is SGHTA and CDR2 is FQGTGA. Deletions cut 5 bases from V and 5 bases from J, with 12 bases between. CDR3 in amino acids: CASSPPSGTGELFF. The CDR3 DNA is TGTGCCAGCAGCCCTCCCTCGGGGACCGGGGAGCTGTTTTTT.

This clone was detected only once. The CDR3 protein is CASSQGLNTDNEQFF. For the CDR3, the DNA is TGCGCCAGCAGCCAGGGCCTAAACACAGACAATGAGCAGTTCTTC. This chain uses TRBV4-1 with TRBJ2-1, with D hard to call. The CDR3 extends over 15 amino acids. Trimming took off 3 bases at V and 5 bases at J, with 14 bases between the two ends. From germline, CDR1 is MGHRA and CDR2 YSYEKL.

The chain couples TRBV18 to TRBJ2-6; D may be TRBD2 (5 bases). The ends were cut back, 3 bases at V and 2 bases at J, with 8 bases in the middle. Germline lookup yields CDR1 KGHSH and CDR2 LQKENI. This CDR3 contains 15 residues. The CDR3 sequence: CASSPAGTGANVLTF. In DNA form, the CDR3 reads TGTGCCAGCTCACCGGCCGGGACTGGGGCCAACGTCCTGACTTTC. Filled out from reference TRBV18 and TRBJ2-6, the complete variable domain reads NAGVMQNPRHLVRRRGQEARLRCSPMKGHSHVYWYRQLPEEGLKFMVYLQKENIIDESGMPKERFSAEFPKEGPSILRIQQVVRGDSAAYFCASSPAGTGANVLTFGAGSRLTVL.

V and J are TRBV5-4 and TRBJ1-4; no reliable D call. The CDR3 runs 13 residues. Trimming cost V 0 bases and J 8 bases, with 8 bases left between them. Germline V gene data show CDR1 as SGHNT and CDR2 as YYREEE (reference sequence). In DNA form, the CDR3 reads TGTGCCAGCAGCTTGGCCCGTGGCGAAAAACTGTTTTTT. This gives the protein CASSLARGEKLFF.

This chain uses TRBV6-1 with TRBJ1-4; D remains ambiguous. This CDR3 contains 14 residues. V was pared by 6 bases and J by 4 bases, with 12 bases between. The germline CDR1 and CDR2 sequences are MNHNS and SASEGT. This CDR3 is CASSEHSGNEKLFF. The CDR3 nucleotides read TGTGCCAGCAGCGAACACTCCGGTAATGAAAAACTGTTTTTT.

There are a few counts of this clone. V is TRBV2 and J is TRBJ1-5; D is uncertain. The CDR3 is made up of 15 amino acids. Germline V gene lookup returns CDR1 SNHLY and CDR2 FYNNEI. Deletions cut 0 bases from V and 4 bases from J, with 10 bases between. CDR3 in DNA: TGTGCCAGCAGTGAAGCGTGGGTCGGGAATCAGCCCCAGCATTTT. It codes for CASSEAWVGNQPQHF.

This clone was counted a single time. The V gene is TRBV6-6, the J gene TRBJ2-5, with TRBD2 as a possible D gene (7 bases). This CDR3 has 15 amino acids. Germline V gene sequence: CDR1 MNHNY, CDR2 SVGAGI (reference sequence). Trimming took 5 bases from V and 3 from J, leaving 16 bases between them. This CDR3 is CASSGGGAGKETQYF. The CDR3 coding sequence is TGTGCCAGCAGTGGGGGGGGCGCAGGGAAAGAGACCCAGTACTTC.

The chain employs TRBV5-6 and TRBJ2-3; 7 bases line up with TRBD2. This CDR3 has 13 amino acids. Germline loops: CDR1 SGHDT, CDR2 YYEEEE. With V trimmed by 3 bases and J by 3 bases, 1 base remained unmatched. The CDR3 reads CASSWGGTDTQYF. The CDR3 DNA reads as TGTGCCAGCAGCTGGGGAGGGACAGATACGCAGTATTTT.

In nucleotides, the CDR3 is TGTGCCAGCAGTACCCAGACTAGCGGGAGGGCCGGTACGCAGTATTTT. This translates into CASSTQTSGRAGTQYF. The chain recombines TRBV28 with TRBJ2-3; 14 positions match TRBD2. The CDR3 runs 16 residues. Germline-derived CDR1 and CDR2 are MDHEN and SYDVKM. V trimming: 5 bases; J trimming: 8 bases; junction bases outside the gene matches: 9. The variable domain in full, with the rest retrieved from reference TRBV28 and TRBJ2-3, is DVKVTQSSRYLVKRTGEKVFLECVQDMDHENMFWYRQDPGLGLRLIYFSYDVKMKEKGDIPEGYSVSREKKERFSLILESASTNQTSMYLCASSTQTSGRAGTQYFGPGTRLTVL.

The chain has TRBV7-8 and TRBJ1-5; tentative D call: TRBD1 (5 bases). Germline values: CDR1 SGHVS, CDR2 FQNEAQ. The CDR3 covers 13 residues. Trimming took 5 bases from V and 3 from J, leaving 8 bases between them. CDR3 sequence reads: CASSPGVNQPQHF. In DNA, the CDR3 is TGTGCCAGCAGCCCGGGGGTCAATCAGCCCCAGCATTTT.

In this sample, this clone turned up many times. The chain is built from TRBV4-2 and TRBJ2-7, with 11 bases matching TRBD2. V was pared by 1 base and J by 4 bases, with 3 bases of the junction left unmatched. The CDR3 has 15 amino acids. Per germline, CDR1 LGHNA and CDR2 YNFKEQ. CDR3 amino acids: CASSQGLAGMYEQYF. CDR3 coding DNA: TGTGCCAGCAGCCAAGGACTAGCGGGAATGTACGAGCAGTACTTC.

This chain connects TRBV7-9 to TRBJ2-7; D is perhaps TRBD2 (5 bases). The CDR3 has 14 amino acids. Per germline, CDR1 SEHNR and CDR2 FQNEAQ (reference sequence). V was shortened by 2 bases and J by 2 bases, with 10 bases between the two germline ends. CDR3 coding DNA: TGTGCCAGCAGCTTACGTGAGGGTCCCTACGAGCAGTACTTC. It yields the protein CASSLREGPYEQYF.